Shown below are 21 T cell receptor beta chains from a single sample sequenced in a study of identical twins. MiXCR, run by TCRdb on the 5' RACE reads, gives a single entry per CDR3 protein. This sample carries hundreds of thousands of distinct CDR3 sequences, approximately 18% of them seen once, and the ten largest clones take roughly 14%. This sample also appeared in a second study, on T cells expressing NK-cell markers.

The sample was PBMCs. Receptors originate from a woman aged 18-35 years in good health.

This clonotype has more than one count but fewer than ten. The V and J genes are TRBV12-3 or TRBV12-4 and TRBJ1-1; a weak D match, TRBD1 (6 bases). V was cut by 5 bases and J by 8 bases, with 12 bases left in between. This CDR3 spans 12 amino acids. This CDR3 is CASSLDSVEAFF. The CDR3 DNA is TGTGCCAGCAGTCTGGACAGCGTAGAAGCTTTCTTT.

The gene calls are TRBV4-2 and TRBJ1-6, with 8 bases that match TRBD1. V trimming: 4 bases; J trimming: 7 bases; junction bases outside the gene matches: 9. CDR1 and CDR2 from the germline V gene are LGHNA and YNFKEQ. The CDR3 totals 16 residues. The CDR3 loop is CASSPSGQGLNSPLHF. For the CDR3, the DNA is TGTGCCAGCAGCCCTAGTGGACAGGGACTAAATTCACCCCTCCACTTT.

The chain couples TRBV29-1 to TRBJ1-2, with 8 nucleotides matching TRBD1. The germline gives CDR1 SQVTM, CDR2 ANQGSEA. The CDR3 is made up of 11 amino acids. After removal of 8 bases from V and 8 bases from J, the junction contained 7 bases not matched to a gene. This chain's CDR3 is CSRQGLRGYTF. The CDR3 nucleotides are TGCAGCCGACAGGGGTTAAGGGGCTACACCTTC.

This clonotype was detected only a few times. Here the CDR3 DNA reads TGTGCCAGCACGGGGACGGGGTTCGAGACCCAGTACTTC. Translation gives CASTGTGFETQYF. This sequence joins TRBV27 and TRBJ2-5; D tentatively fits TRBD1 or TRBD2 (5 bases each). In germline, CDR1 is MNHEY, CDR2 SMNVEV (reference sequence). This CDR3 is 13 amino acids long. The V end was cut by 7 bases, the J end by 5 bases, with 14 bases between.

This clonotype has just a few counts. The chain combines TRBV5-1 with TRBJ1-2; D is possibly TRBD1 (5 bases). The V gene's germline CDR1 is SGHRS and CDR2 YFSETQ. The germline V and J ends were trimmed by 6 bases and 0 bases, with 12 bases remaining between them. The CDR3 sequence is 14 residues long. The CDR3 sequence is CASKIDSANYGYTF. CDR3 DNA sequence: TGCGCCAGCAAAATCGACAGTGCTAACTATGGCTACACCTTC.

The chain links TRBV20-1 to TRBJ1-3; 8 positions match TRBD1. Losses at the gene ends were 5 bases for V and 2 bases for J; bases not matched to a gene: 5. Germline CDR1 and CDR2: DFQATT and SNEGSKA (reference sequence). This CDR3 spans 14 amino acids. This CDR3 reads CSAGTGGTGNTIYF. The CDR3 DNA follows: TGCAGTGCTGGGACAGGAGGAACTGGAAACACCATATATTTT.

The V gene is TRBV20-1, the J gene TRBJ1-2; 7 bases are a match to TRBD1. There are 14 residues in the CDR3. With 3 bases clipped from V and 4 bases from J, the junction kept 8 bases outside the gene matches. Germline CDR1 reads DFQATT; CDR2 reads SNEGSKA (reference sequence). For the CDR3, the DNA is TGCAGTGCTAGGAACCAGGGGGACCCCTATGGCTACACCTTC. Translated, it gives CSARNQGDPYGYTF.

CDR3 sequence (DNA): TGTGCCAGCAGCAAGACAGACTCCTACTACGAGCAGTACTTC. This gives the protein CASSKTDSYYEQYF. This chain connects TRBV6-1 to TRBJ2-7, with D perhaps matching TRBD1 (5 bases). Germline V gives CDR1 MNHNS, CDR2 SASEGT. Trimming cost V 6 bases and J 3 bases, with 15 bases left between them. The CDR3 covers 14 residues.

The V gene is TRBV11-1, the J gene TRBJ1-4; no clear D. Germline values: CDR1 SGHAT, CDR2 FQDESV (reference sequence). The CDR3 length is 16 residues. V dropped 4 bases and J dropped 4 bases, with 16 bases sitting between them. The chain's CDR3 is CASSSYDDSGNEKLFF. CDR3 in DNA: TGTGCCAGCAGCTCATATGACGATTCCGGTAATGAAAAACTGTTTTTT.

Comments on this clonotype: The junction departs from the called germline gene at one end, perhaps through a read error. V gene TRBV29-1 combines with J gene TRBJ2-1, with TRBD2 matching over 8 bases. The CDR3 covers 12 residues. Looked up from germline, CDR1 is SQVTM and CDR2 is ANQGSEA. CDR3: CSGAGDYNGQFF. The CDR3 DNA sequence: TGCAGCGGAGCGGGGGACTACAATGGGCAGTTCTTC.

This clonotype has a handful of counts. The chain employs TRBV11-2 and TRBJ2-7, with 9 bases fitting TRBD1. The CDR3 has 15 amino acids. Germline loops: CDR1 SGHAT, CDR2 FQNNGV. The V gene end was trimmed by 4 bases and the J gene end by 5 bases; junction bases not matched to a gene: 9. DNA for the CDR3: TGTGCCAGCAGCTCACCACAACAGGGGGCGAACGAGCAGTACTTC. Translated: CASSSPQQGANEQYF.

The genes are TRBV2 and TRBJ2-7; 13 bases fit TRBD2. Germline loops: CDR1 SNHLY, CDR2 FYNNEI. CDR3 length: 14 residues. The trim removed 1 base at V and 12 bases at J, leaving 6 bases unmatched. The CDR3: CASSEVGLAGPRYF. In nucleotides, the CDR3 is TGTGCCAGCAGTGAAGTGGGACTAGCGGGGCCCCGGTACTTC.

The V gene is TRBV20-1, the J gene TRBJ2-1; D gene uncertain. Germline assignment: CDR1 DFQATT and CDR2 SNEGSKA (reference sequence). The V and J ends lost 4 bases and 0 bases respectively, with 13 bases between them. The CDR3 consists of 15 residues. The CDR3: CSANNRQRSYNEQFF. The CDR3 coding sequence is TGCAGTGCTAATAACCGACAACGCTCCTACAATGAGCAGTTCTTC.

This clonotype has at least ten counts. This CDR3 reads CASSLRRGTGELFF. CDR3 nucleotide sequence: TGTGCCAGCAGTTTGCGGCGCGGAACCGGGGAGCTGTTTTTT. V gene TRBV27 combines with J gene TRBJ2-2, with D unresolved. Germline V gene lookup returns CDR1 MNHEY and CDR2 SMNVEV (reference sequence). The CDR3 consists of 14 residues. Trimming took 3 bases from V and 5 from J, leaving 10 bases between them.

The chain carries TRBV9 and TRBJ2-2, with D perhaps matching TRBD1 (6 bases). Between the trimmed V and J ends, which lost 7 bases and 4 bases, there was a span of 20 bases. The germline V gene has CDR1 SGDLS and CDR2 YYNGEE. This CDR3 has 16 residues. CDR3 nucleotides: TGTGCCAGCGCGGGCAGGGGTAGTTTTAGCACCGGGGAGCTGTTTTTT. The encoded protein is CASAGRGSFSTGELFF.

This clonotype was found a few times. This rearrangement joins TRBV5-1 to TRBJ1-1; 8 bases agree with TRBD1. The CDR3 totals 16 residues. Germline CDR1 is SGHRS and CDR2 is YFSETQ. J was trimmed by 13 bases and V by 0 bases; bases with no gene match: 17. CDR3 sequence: CASSLGTSSDRDIDFF. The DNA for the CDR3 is TGCGCCAGCAGCTTGGGTACATCCTCGGACAGGGATATTGATTTCTTT.

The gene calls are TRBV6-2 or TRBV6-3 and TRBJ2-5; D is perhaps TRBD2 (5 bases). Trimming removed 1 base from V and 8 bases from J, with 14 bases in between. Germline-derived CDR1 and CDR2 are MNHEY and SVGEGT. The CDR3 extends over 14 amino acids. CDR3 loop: CASSYFDPGSTQYF. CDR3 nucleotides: TGTGCCAGCAGTTACTTCGACCCGGGGTCAACCCAGTACTTC.

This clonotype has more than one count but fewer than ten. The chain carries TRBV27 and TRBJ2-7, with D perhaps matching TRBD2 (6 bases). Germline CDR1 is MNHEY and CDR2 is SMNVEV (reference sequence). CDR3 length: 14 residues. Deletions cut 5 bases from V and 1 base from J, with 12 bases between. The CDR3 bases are TGTGCCAGCAGTATACGGGGGTCGTCCTACGAGCAGTACTTC. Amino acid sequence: CASSIRGSSYEQYF.

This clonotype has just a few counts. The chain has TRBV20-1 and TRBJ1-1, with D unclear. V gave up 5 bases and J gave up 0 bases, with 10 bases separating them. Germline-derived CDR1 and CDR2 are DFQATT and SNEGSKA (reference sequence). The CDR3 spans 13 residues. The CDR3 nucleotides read TGCAGTGCTCCTATTTCAATGAACACTGAAGCTTTCTTT. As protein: CSAPISMNTEAFF.

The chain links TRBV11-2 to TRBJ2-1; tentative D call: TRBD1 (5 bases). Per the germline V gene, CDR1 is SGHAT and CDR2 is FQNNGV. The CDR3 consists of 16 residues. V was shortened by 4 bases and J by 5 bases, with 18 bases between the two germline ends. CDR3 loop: CASSSHRKIGDNEQFF. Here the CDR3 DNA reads TGTGCCAGCAGCTCTCACAGGAAGATCGGCGACAATGAGCAGTTCTTC.

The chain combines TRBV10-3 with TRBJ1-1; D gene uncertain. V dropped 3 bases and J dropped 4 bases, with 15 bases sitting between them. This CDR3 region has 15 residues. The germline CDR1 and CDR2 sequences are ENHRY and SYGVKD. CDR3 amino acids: CAISEPGWLSTEAFF. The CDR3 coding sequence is TGTGCCATCAGTGAACCCGGTTGGCTAAGCACTGAAGCTTTCTTT.